Reported below is one T cell receptor beta chain. Its matching antigen is unknown. This CDR3 has 15 residues. CDR1 and CDR2 from the germline V gene are LGHDT and YNNKEL (reference sequence). The data belong to a study of T cells expressing NK-cell markers. Making the TCR beta cDNA relied on 5'RACE template switching with UMIs. TCRdb reprocessed the 5' RACE reads and reports one entry per CDR3 protein, with no DNA. The table counts about 390,000 distinct CDR3 sequences; around 11% lies in the top ten. Notes on the study in general: The CD3+CD56-NKG2C+ fraction of a handful of donors was likewise dominated by these clonotypes.

This TCR came from a woman in her 50s in good health. This rearrangement joins TRBV3-1 to TRBJ1-2; with no DNA, the TCRdb D assignment of TRBD1 cannot be verified. Sequences were obtained from blood T cells: a sorted CD56 or NKG2C T cell subset, CD4+ or CD8+ T cells, or bulk PBMC T cells (not recorded which). CDR3 sequence reads: CASSQNQGPSYGYTF.